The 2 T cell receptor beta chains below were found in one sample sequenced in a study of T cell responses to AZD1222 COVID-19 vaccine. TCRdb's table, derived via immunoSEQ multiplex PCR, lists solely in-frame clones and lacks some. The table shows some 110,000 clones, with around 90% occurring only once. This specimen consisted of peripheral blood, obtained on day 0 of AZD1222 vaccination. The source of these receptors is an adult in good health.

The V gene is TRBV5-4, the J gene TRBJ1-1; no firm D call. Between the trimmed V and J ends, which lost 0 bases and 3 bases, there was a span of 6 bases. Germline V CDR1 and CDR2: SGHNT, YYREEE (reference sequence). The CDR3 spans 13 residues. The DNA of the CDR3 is TGTGCCAGCAGCTTGGATCTGTACACTGAAGCTTTCTTT. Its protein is CASSLDLYTEAFF.

The CDR3 DNA reads as TGTGCCAGCAGCTCCAGGACTAGCGGGAGGGATAATGAGCAGTTCTTC. Translated: CASSSRTSGRDNEQFF. The rearrangement uses TRBV7-9 and TRBJ2-1, with 15 bases lining up with TRBD2. V was clipped by 4 bases and J by 7 bases; unmatched bases: 5. The CDR3 is 16 residues long. Germline CDR1 SEHNR, CDR2 FQNEAQ (reference sequence).